Each of the 3 T cell receptor beta chains below was sequenced from the same sample in a study of cytomegalovirus exposure and HLA in healthy donors. Use of 60 Vbeta and 13 Jbeta primers characterized the PCR. Generated by immunoSEQ multiplex PCR, the TCRdb table keeps only in-frame clones and is missing some. The sample lists about 80,000 clones; 67% were seen once. Specimen: PBMCs. The receptors come from a woman in her forties or fifties in good health and CMV-seropositive.

This sequence joins TRBV29-1 and TRBJ1-1; the match to TRBD1 covers 8 bases. The trim removed 6 bases at V and 1 base at J, leaving 4 bases unmatched. Germline V gives CDR1 SQVTM, CDR2 ANQGSEA. The CDR3 totals 13 residues. CDR3 in amino acids: CSVQGAANTEAFF. The CDR3 nucleotides read TGCAGCGTCCAGGGGGCGGCGAACACTGAAGCTTTCTTT.

In nucleotides, the CDR3 is TGTGCCAGCAGTTCCCTCGTGGGGGGTCGCAATCAGCCCCAGCATTTT. It translates to CASSSLVGGRNQPQHF. V gene TRBV27 combines with J gene TRBJ1-5, with a possible D match to TRBD1 (5 bases). Germline V gives CDR1 MNHEY, CDR2 SMNVEV (reference sequence). The V end lost 4 bases, the J end lost 2 bases, and 15 bases lay between the germline ends. The CDR3 is 16 residues long.

The rearrangement joins TRBV7-9 to TRBJ1-3, with D possibly matching TRBD1 (5 bases). Trimming cost V 6 bases and J 0 bases, with 18 bases left between them. Germline CDR1 reads SEHNR; CDR2 reads FQNEAQ (reference sequence). The CDR3 loop spans 17 amino acids. CDR3: CASRNWWQGLSGNTIYF. Written as DNA, the CDR3 is TGTGCCAGCAGAAATTGGTGGCAGGGACTCTCTGGAAACACCATATATTTT. The variable domain in full, with the rest retrieved from reference TRBV7-9 and TRBJ1-3, is DTGVSQNPRHKITKRGQNVTFRCDPISEHNRLYWYRQTLGQGPEFLTYFQNEAQLEKSRLLSDRFSAERPKGSFSTLEIQRTEQGDSAMYLCASRNWWQGLSGNTIYFGEGSWLTVV.